This T cell receptor (beta chain) emerged from a study of cytomegalovirus exposure and HLA in healthy donors. Study-level background: Drawn from HLA-typed donors, about 82 million unique TCRs were held in an early data release. Study-level points and caveats: Sequence variants that were highly shared formed a cluster that was likely a sequencing artifact. The classifier reportedly diagnosed cytomegalovirus status with high specificity and sensitivity.

PCR employed 60 Vbeta and 13 Jbeta primers. The method was immunoSEQ multiplex PCR; TCRdb's version includes in-frame clones alone and lacks a portion of them. The repertoire includes over 150,000 clones, over 60% of them detected once, and about 2.7% sits in the top ten. This clone was observed a handful of times. What it binds is unknown. The V gene lost 5 bases and the J gene lost 9 bases, with 14 bases spanning the gap. This CDR3 has 13 amino acids. Looked up from germline, CDR1 is MDHEN and CDR2 is SYDVKM. The specimen was PBMCs. The receptor was isolated from a woman in her 30s in good health and CMV-seronegative. This sequence joins TRBV28 and TRBJ2-1; D gene ambiguous. The CDR3 coding sequence is TGTGCCAGCAGTGAGGCCCCGACTCTTGAGCAGTTCTTC. This sequence encodes CASSEAPTLEQFF. The entire variable domain, with the rest obtained from reference TRBV28 and TRBJ2-1, is as follows: DVKVTQSSRYLVKRTGEKVFLECVQDMDHENMFWYRQDPGLGLRLIYFSYDVKMKEKGDIPEGYSVSREKKERFSLILESASTNQTSMYLCASSEAPTLEQFFGPGTRLTVL.